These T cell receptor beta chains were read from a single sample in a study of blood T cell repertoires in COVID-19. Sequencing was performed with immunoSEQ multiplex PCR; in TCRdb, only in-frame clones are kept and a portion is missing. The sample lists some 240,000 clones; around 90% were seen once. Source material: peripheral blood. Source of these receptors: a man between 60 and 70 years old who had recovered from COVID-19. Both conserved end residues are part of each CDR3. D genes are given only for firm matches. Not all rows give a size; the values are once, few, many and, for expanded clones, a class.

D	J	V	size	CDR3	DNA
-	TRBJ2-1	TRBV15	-	CATSRDISGFSSYNEQFF	TGTGCCACCAGCAGAGATATTTCAGGCTTCTCCTCCTACAATGAGCAGTTCTTC
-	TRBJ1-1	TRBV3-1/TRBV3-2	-	CASSQGTEAFF	TGTGCCAGCAGTCAGGGGACTGAAGCTTTCTTT
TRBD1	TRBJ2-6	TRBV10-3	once	CAISWVTGKFNKSSGANVLTF	TGTGCCATCAGTTGGGTGACAGGGAAGTTTAATAAGTCCTCTGGGGCCAACGTCCTGACTTTC
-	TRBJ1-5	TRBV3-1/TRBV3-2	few	CASSQGPPPSNQPQHF	TGTGCCAGCAGCCAAGGGCCACCTCCTAGCAATCAGCCCCAGCATTTT
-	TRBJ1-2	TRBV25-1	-	CASSAGQSRGYTF	TGTGCCAGCAGTGCGGGACAAAGTAGGGGCTACACCTTC
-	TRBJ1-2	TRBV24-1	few	CATSDLTVGHGYTF	TGTGCCACCAGTGATTTAACGGTGGGGCATGGCTACACCTTC
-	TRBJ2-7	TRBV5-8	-	CASLGVGGIYEQYF	TGTGCCAGCCTAGGAGTGGGGGGTATCTACGAGCAGTACTTC
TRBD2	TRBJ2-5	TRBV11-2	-	CASTRLSGGAAETQYF	TGTGCCAGCACCAGACTAAGCGGGGGGGCAGCAGAGACCCAGTACTTC
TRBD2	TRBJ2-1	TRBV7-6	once	CASSLLSGGSDNEQFF	TGTGCCAGCAGCTTACTCAGCGGGGGCTCCGACAATGAGCAGTTCTTC
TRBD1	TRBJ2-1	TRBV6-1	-	CASSDLQGAYNEQFF	TGTGCCAGCAGTGATTTGCAGGGGGCATACAATGAGCAGTTCTTC
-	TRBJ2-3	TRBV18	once	CASSPRSQGDTQYF	TGTGCCAGCTCACCAAGATCCCAGGGCGATACGCAGTATTTT
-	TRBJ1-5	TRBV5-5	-	CASSFLDMSGAQHF	TGTGCCAGCAGCTTTCTTGACATGAGCGGGGCCCAGCATTTT
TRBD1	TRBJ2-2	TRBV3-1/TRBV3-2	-	CASSMRGQATGELFF	TGTGCCAGCAGCATGAGGGGGCAAGCCACCGGGGAGCTGTTTTTT
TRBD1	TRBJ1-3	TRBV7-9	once	CASSSQGGSGNTIYF	TGTGCCAGCAGCTCACAGGGGGGCTCTGGAAACACCATATATTTT
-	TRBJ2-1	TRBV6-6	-	CASTSDDRWNEQFF	TGTGCCAGCACGTCGGATGACAGGTGGAATGAGCAGTTCTTC
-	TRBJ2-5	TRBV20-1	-	CSAGGGQETQYF	TGCAGTGCTGGTGGAGGCCAAGAGACCCAGTACTTC
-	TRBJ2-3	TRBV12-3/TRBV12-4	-	CASSTGYTDTQYF	TGTGCCAGCAGTACAGGGTACACAGATACGCAGTATTTT
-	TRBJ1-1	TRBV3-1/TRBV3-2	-	CASSQETLGARAEAFF	TGTGCCAGCAGCCAAGAGACCCTGGGGGCGCGCGCTGAAGCTTTCTTT
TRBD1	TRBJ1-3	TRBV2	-	CASSYARDRGNGNTIYF	TGTGCCAGCAGTTACGCCCGGGACAGGGGGAACGGAAACACCATATATTTT
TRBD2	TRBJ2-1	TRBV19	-	CASRASGANNEQFF	TGTGCCAGTAGAGCTAGCGGGGCTAACAATGAGCAGTTCTTC
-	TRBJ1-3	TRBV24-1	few	CATSDLRSTDRRHTIYF	TGTGCCACCAGTGATTTGAGATCGACAGACCGACGACACACCATATATTTT
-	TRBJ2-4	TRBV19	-	CASSIIGIQYF	TGTGCCAGTAGTATCATCGGGATTCAGTACTTC
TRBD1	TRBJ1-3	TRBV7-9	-	CASSWGQGSGNTIYF	TGTGCCAGCAGCTGGGGACAGGGAAGCGGAAACACCATATATTTT
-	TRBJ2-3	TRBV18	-	CASTSAGSYTDTQYF	TGTGCCAGTACGTCTGCCGGGTCCTACACAGATACGCAGTATTTT
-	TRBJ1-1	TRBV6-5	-	CASSYSSHPMNTEAFF	TGTGCCAGCAGTTACTCGAGCCATCCTATGAACACTGAAGCTTTCTTT
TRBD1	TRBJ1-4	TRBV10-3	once	CAISESRTGGHEKLFF	TGTGCCATCAGTGAGTCGCGGACAGGGGGACATGAAAAACTGTTTTTT
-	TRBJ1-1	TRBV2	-	CASSDWGVAAFF	TGTGCCAGCAGTGACTGGGGCGTTGCGGCTTTCTTT
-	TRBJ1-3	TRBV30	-	CAWSPDSVNTIYF	TGTGCCTGGAGTCCTGACAGCGTGAACACCATATATTTT
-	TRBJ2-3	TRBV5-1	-	CASSHFGTTDTQYF	TGCGCCAGCAGCCACTTCGGTACCACAGATACGCAGTATTTT
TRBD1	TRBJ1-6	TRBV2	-	CASSEMGQGSPLHF	TGTGCCAGCAGTGAAATGGGACAGGGGTCACCCCTCCACTTT
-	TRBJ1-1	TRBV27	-	CASSLAGQGEAFF	TGTGCCAGCAGTTTGGCGGGGCAGGGCGAAGCTTTCTTT